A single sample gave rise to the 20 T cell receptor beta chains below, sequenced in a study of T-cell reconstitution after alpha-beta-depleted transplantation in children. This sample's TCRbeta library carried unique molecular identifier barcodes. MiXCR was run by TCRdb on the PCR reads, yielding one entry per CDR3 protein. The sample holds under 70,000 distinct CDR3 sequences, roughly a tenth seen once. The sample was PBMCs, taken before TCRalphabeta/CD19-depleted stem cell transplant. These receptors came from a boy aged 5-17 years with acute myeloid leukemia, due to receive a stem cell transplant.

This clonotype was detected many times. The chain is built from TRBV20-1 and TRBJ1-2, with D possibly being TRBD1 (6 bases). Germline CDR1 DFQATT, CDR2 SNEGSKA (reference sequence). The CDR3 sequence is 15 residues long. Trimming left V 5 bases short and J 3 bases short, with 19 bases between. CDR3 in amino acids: CSAGGATGTDYGYTF. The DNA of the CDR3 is TGCAGTGCTGGGGGGGCTACAGGGACCGACTATGGCTACACCTTC.

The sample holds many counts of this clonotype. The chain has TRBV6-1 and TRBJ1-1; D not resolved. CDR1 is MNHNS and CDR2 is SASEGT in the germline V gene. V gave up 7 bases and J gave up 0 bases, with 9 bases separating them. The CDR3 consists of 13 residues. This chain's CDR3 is CASKPDLNTEAFF. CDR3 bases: TGTGCCAGCAAACCGGACCTGAACACTGAAGCTTTCTTT.

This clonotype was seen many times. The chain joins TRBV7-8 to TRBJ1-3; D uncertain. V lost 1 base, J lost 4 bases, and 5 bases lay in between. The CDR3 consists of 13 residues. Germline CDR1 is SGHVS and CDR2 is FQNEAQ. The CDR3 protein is CASSLVRGNTIYF. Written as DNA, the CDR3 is TGTGCCAGCAGCTTAGTCAGAGGAAACACCATATATTTT.

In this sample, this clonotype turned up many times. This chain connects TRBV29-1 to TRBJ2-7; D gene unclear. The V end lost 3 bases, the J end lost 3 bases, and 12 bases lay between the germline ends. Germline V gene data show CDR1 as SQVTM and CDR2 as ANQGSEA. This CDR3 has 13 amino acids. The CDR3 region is CSVEPDGNYEQYF. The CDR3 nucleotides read TGCAGCGTTGAGCCCGATGGGAACTACGAGCAGTACTTC.

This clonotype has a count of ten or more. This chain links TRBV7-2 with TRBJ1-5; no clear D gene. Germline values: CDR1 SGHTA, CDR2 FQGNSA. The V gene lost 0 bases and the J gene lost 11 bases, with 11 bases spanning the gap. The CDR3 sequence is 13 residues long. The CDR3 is CASSLATDGAQHF. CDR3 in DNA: TGTGCCAGCAGCTTAGCGACCGACGGGGCCCAGCATTTT.

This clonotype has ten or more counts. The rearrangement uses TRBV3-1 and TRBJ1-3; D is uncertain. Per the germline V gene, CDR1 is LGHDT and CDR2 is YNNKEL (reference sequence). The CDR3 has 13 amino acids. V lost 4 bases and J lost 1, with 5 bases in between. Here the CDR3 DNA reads TGTGCCAGCAGCCCGCTATCTGGAAACACCATATATTTT. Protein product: CASSPLSGNTIYF.

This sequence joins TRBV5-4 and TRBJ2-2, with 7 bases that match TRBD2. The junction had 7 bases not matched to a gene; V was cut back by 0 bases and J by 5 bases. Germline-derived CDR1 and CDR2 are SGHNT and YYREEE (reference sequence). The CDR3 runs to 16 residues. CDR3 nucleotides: TGTGCCAGCAGCTTGGCCTCGGGGGGACGGACCGGGGAGCTGTTTTTT. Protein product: CASSLASGGRTGELFF.

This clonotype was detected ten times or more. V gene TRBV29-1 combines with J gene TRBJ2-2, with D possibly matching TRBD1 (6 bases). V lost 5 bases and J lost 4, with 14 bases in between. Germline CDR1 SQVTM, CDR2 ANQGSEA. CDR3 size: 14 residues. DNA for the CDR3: TGCAGCGTTCAGGGGACGATCCCCACCGGGGAGCTGTTTTTT. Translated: CSVQGTIPTGELFF.

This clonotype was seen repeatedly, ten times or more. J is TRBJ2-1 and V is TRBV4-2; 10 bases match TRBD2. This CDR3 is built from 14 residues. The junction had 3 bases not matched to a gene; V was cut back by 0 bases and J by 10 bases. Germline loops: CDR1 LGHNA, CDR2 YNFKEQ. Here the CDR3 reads CASSQEGLAAEQFF. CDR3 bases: TGTGCCAGCAGCCAAGAAGGACTAGCGGCCGAGCAGTTCTTC.

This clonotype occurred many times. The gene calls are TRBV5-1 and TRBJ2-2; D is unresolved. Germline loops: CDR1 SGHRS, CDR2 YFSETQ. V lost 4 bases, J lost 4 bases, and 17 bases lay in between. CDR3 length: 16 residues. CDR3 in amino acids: CASSRRVGSSTGELFF. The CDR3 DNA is TGCGCCAGCAGCCGACGGGTTGGATCTAGCACCGGGGAGCTGTTTTTT.

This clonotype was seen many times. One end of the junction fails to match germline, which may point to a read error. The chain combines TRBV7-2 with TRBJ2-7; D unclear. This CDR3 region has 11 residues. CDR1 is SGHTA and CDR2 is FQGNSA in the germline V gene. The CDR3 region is CGPPISYEQYF. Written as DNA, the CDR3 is TGCGGGCCCCCGATCTCCTACGAGCAGTACTTC.

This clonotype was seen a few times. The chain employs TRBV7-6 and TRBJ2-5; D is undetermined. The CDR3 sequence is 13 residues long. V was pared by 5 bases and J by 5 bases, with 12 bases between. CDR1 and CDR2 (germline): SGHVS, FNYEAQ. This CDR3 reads CASSLGRWETQYF. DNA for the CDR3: TGTGCCAGCAGCCTAGGACGGTGGGAGACCCAGTACTTC.

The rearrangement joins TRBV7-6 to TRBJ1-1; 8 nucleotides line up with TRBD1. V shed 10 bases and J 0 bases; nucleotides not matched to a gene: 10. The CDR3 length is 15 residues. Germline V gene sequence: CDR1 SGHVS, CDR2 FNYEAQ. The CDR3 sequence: CATGTGKFMNTEAFF. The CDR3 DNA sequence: TGTGCCACAGGGACAGGAAAGTTCATGAACACTGAAGCTTTCTTT.

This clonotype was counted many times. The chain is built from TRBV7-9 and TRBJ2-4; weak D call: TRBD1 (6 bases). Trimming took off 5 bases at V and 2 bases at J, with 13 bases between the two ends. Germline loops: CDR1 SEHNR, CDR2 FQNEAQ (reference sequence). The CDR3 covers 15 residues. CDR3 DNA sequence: TGTGCCAGCAGCCCTACCCAGGGGCCCAAAAACATTCAGTACTTC. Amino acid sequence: CASSPTQGPKNIQYF.

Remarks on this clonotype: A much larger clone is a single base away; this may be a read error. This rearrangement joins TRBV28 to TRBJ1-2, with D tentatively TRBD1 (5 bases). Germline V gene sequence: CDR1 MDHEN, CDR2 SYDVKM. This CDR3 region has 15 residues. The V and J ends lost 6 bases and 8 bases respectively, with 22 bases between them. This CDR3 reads CASSLPAGRGAGYTF. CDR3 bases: TGTGCCAGCAGCCTACCTGCCGGGAGAGGGGCCGGCTACACCTTC.

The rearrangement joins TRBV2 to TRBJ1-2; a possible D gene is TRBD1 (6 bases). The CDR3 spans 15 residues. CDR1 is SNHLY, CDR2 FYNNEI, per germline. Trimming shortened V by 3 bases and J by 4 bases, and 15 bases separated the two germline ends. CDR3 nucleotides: TGTGCCAGCAGTGAGACAGGTGCAAGTTCCTATGGCTACACCTTC. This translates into CASSETGASSYGYTF. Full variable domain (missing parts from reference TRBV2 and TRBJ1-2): EPEVTQTPSHQVTQMGQEVILRCVPISNHLYFYWYRQILGQKVEFLVSFYNNEISEKSEIFDDQFSVERPDGSNFTLKIRSTKLEDSAMYFCASSETGASSYGYTFGSGTRLTVV.

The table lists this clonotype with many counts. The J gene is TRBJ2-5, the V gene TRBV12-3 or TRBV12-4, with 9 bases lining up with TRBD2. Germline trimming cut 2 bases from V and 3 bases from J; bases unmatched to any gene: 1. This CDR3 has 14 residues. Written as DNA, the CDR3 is TGTGCCAGCAGTTTACTAGCGGGGAAAGAGACCCAGTACTTC. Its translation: CASSLLAGKETQYF.

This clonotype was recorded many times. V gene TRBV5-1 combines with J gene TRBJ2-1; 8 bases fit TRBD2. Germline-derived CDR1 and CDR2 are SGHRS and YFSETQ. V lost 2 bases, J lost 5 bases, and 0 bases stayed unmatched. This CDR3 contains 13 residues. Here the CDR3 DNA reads TGCGCCAGCAGCTTTAGCGGGAACAATGAGCAGTTCTTC. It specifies CASSFSGNNEQFF.

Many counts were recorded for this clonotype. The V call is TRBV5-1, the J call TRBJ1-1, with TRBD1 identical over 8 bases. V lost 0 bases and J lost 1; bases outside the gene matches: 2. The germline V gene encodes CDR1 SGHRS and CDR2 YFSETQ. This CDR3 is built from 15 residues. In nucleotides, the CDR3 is TGCGCCAGCAGCTTGGTTGGGACAGGGAACACTGAAGCTTTCTTT. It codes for CASSLVGTGNTEAFF.

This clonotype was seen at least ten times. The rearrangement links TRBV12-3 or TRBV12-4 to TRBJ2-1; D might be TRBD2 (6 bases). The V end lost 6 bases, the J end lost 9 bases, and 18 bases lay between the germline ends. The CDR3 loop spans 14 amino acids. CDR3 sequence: CASSWDSFGSEQFF. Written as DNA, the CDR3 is TGTGCCAGCAGCTGGGACTCCTTTGGCAGTGAGCAGTTCTTC.